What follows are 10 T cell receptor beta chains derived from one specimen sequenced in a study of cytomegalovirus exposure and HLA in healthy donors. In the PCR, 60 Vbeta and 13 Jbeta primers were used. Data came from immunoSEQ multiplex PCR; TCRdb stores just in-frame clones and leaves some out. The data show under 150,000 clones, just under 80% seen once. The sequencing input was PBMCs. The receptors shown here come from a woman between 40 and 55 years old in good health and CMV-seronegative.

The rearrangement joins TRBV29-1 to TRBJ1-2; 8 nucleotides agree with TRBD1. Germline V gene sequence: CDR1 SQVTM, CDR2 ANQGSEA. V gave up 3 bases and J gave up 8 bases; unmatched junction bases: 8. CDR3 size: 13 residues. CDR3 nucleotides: TGCAGCGTTGATGAGCAGGGACAGGAGGGCTACACCTTC. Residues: CSVDEQGQEGYTF. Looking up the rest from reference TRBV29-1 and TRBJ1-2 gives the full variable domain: SAVISQKPSRDICQRGTSLTIQCQVDSQVTMMFWYRQQPGQSLTLIATANQGSEATYESGFVIDKFPISRPNLTFSTLTVSNMSPEDSSIYLCSVDEQGQEGYTFGSGTRLTVV.

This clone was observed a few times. CDR3 sequence: CASRAQAGVGELFF. The DNA for the CDR3 is TGTGCCAGCAGGGCCCAAGCGGGAGTCGGGGAGCTGTTTTTT. The chain recombines TRBV6-5 with TRBJ2-2, with 8 bases that match TRBD2. Trimming took 6 bases from V and 7 from J; bases not matched to a gene: 7. Germline assignment: CDR1 MNHEY and CDR2 SVGAGI. CDR3 size: 14 residues.

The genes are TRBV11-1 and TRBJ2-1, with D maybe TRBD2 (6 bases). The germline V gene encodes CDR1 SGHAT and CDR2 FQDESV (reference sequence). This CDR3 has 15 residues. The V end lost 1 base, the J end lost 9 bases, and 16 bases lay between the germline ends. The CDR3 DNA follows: TGTGCCAGCAGCTTAGGAGGGGTTCGGGAGCCTGAGCAGTTCTTC. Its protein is CASSLGGVREPEQFF. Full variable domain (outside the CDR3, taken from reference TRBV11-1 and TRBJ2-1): EAEVAQSPRYKITEKSQAVAFWCDPISGHATLYWYRQILGQGPELLVQFQDESVVDDSQLPKDRFSAERLKGVDSTLKIQPAELGDSAMYLCASSLGGVREPEQFFGPGTRLTVL.

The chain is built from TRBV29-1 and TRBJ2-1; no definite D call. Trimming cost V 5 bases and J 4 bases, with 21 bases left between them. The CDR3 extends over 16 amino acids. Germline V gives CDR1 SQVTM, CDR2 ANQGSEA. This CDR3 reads CSVLLPAEEQYNEQFF. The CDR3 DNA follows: TGCAGCGTTTTGCTTCCTGCTGAAGAACAATACAATGAGCAGTTCTTC.

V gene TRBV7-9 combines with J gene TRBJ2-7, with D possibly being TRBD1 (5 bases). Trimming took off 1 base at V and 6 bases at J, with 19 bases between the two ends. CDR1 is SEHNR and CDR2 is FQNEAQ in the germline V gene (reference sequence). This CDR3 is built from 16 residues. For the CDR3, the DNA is TGTGCCAGCAGCTTAGGAGTCGGGCAGGGCAAATTCGAGCAGTACTTC. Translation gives CASSLGVGQGKFEQYF.

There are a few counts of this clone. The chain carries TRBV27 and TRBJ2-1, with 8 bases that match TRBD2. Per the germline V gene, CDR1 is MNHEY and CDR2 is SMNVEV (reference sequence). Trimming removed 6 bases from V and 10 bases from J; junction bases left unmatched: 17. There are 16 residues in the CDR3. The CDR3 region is CASRLGPGTSQGEQFF. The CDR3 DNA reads TGTGCCAGCAGATTAGGACCCGGGACTAGTCAAGGAGAGCAGTTCTTC.

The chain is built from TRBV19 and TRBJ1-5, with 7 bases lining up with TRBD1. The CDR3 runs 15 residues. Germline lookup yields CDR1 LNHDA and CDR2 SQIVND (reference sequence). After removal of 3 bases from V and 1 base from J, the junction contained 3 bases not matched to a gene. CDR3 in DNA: TGTGCCAGTAGTATGGTGGGACAGAGCAATCAGCCCCAGCATTTT. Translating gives CASSMVGQSNQPQHF.

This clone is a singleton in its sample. The CDR3: CASSEQGQSSGNTIYF. The DNA of the CDR3 is TGTGCCAGCAGTGAACAGGGACAGTCGTCTGGAAACACCATATATTTT. V and J are TRBV6-1 and TRBJ1-3; 7 nucleotides align to TRBD1. V shed 2 bases, J shed 1 base, and the junction held 5 bases outside the gene matches. Germline V lookup: CDR1 MNHNS, CDR2 SASEGT. The CDR3 totals 16 residues.

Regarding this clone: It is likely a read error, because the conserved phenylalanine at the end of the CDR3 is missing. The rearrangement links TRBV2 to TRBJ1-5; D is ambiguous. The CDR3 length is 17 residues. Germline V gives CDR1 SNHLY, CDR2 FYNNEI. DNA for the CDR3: TGCGCCAGTCAGCCAACGGCTCAAGGACGGGACAATCAGCCCCAGCATCTT. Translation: CASQPTAQGRDNQPQHL.

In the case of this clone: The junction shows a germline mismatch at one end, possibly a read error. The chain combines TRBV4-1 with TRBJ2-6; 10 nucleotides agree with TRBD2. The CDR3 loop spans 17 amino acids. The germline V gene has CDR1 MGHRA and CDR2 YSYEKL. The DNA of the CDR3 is TGCGCCAGCAGCCAAGCTAGCGGGAGAGATGGGGCCAACGGCCTGACTTTC. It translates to CASSQASGRDGANGLTF.